A single sample is the source of the 7 T cell receptor beta chains below, sequenced in a study of cytomegalovirus exposure and HLA in healthy donors. Researchers ran the PCR with 60 Vbeta and 13 Jbeta primers. Profiling relied on immunoSEQ multiplex PCR, and the TCRdb table lists in-frame clones only, not all of them. The sample carries hundreds of thousands of clones, just over 75% recorded once. Material: PBMCs. Receptors were obtained from a man between 18 and 35 years old in good health and CMV-seronegative.

This clone was counted between two and nine times. Other DNA sequences in this specimen translate into the identical CDR3. The chain carries TRBV18 and TRBJ1-2; 8 positions match TRBD1. J lost 3 bases, V lost 3 bases, and 0 bases had no gene match. The CDR3 totals 13 residues. Germline CDR1 KGHSH, CDR2 LQKENI. The DNA for the CDR3 is TGTGCCAGCTCACCGGACAGGGACTATGGCTACACCTTC. Its protein product is CASSPDRDYGYTF.

This clone was detected a few times. The chain carries TRBV14 and TRBJ1-1, with 9 bases that match TRBD1. The J segment lost 9 bases and the V segment lost 2 bases, leaving 4 bases of the junction unmatched. CDR1 is SGHDN and CDR2 is FVKESK in the germline V gene. This CDR3 spans 13 amino acids. In DNA form, the CDR3 reads TGTGCCAGCAGCCAATACAGGGGGCTTCAAGCTTTCTTT. Translating gives CASSQYRGLQAFF.

The genes are TRBV18 and TRBJ2-1; 8 bases match TRBD2. The CDR3 runs to 14 residues. V shed 2 bases and J 7 bases; nucleotides not matched to a gene: 4. The germline gives CDR1 KGHSH, CDR2 LQKENI. Here the CDR3 reads CASSPSGRQNEQFF. The CDR3 DNA sequence: TGTGCCAGCTCACCAAGCGGGAGACAAAATGAGCAGTTCTTC.

The genes are TRBV28 and TRBJ2-7, with TRBD2 matching over 16 bases. The CDR3 sequence is 18 residues long. V gave up 1 base and J gave up 2 bases; unmatched junction bases: 5. Germline CDR1 MDHEN, CDR2 SYDVKM. For the CDR3, the DNA is TGTGCCAGCAGTTTATATCCGGGACTAGCGGGAGGGACCTACGAGCAGTACTTC. Its protein product is CASSLYPGLAGGTYEQYF.

The chain recombines TRBV6-6 with TRBJ2-1, with TRBD2 identical over 9 bases. Germline trimming cut 3 bases from V and 7 bases from J; bases unmatched to any gene: 10. Per the germline V gene, CDR1 is MNHNY and CDR2 is SVGAGI (reference sequence). This CDR3 has 16 residues. The DNA for the CDR3 is TGTGCCAGCAGTTATAGTAAGCGGGAGGCCAAAAATGAGCAGTTCTTC. This codes for CASSYSKREAKNEQFF.

The chain uses TRBV6-5 and TRBJ2-3; D gene uncertain. The CDR3 loop spans 13 amino acids. Germline V lookup: CDR1 MNHEY, CDR2 SVGAGI. V was shortened by 2 bases and J by 1 base, with 4 bases between the two germline ends. The CDR3 DNA sequence: TGTGCCAGCAGTTACGTCGGCACAGATACGCAGTATTTT. Translating gives CASSYVGTDTQYF.

V gene TRBV28 combines with J gene TRBJ2-7, with a possible D match to TRBD2 (5 bases). Germline V gene lookup returns CDR1 MDHEN and CDR2 SYDVKM. The CDR3 is made up of 13 amino acids. The V gene lost 5 bases and the J gene lost 3 bases, with 11 bases spanning the gap. Here the CDR3 DNA reads TGTGCCAGCAGTCACCGGGGAGACTACGAGCAGTACTTC. Translation: CASSHRGDYEQYF. Together with reference TRBV28 and TRBJ2-7, the CDR3 gives the full variable domain: DVKVTQSSRYLVKRTGEKVFLECVQDMDHENMFWYRQDPGLGLRLIYFSYDVKMKEKGDIPEGYSVSREKKERFSLILESASTNQTSMYLCASSHRGDYEQYFGPGTRLTVT.